This entry is about one TCR beta chain. This clone has only a few counts. Its antigen target is currently unknown. Per-nucleotide qualities are absent, and no much larger clonotype sits a single base away. To prepare the library, the immunoSEQ multiplex PCR assay was applied. As for how the authors treated the data: During preprocessing, nonproductive sequences were removed, as were CDR3s that did not start with C, did not end with F or W, or were shorter than 7 amino acids. Antigen-specific clonotypes were called with the MANAFEST web app, based on expansion relative to reference and other culture wells. A clone counted as positive if significantly expanded in 2 of 3 replicate wells versus the reference culture at FDR below 0.05. For a clone to be considered positive, significant expansion relative to all other tandem wells and an odds ratio above 5 were also required. CDR3 homology was measured as pairwise Levenshtein distance, computed with the stringdist R package after trimming three terminal residues from each end. TCRdb holds this immuneACCESS table with in-frame rearrangements only. Some clones are missing; in checked studies, unresolved V genes explain under half, and the rest has no known cause. V and J calls and clone size follow that table, whereas D and trimming were derived from the DNA. The sample table holds about 30,000 clones, of which approximately 80% were seen once. The biggest ten clones account for roughly 15% of the sample.

The CDR3 goes from the cysteine to the phenylalanine over 13 residues. The entry retains the CDR3 DNA only, 39 bases that are in frame from base 1. CDR1 and CDR2 are read off the germline V gene (reference sequence) as SGHNT and YYREEE. Deletion took 6 bases off V and 2 bases off J, with a span of 11 bases between the germline ends. This sample is part of a study of CD4 T cells in relation to SARS-CoV-2 and coronaviruses (dated by TCRdb to 2020 to 2022). Turning to the overall study: In the ViraFEST assay, PBMCs were cultured with antigen for under 12 days, after which TCR beta CDR3s were sequenced to identify antigen-specific clonal expansions. At the level of individual TCR clonotypes, the study measured memory CD4+ T cell crossreactivity between SARS-CoV-2 spike protein and common cold coronavirus spike proteins. Shared crossreactive spike epitopes were mapped to their HLA restriction using patient-derived lymphoblastoid cell lines. Expansion assays from other donors in the study were sequenced with a different, Illumina-based TCR-beta assay. Samples from a few pre-COVID donors and the naive versus memory experiments were sequenced with the Adaptive Biotechnologies TCR-sequencing kit; other data were Illumina-based. The negative reference condition was either a culture with an HIV-1 Nef peptide pool or a culture with no peptide.

What the research found in general, with its limitations: Significantly weaker SARS-CoV-2-driven expansion was shown by crossreactive clones than by monoreactive clones, consistent with antigenic imprinting. Memory CD4+ clonotypes crossrecognizing SARS-CoV-2 and at least one common cold coronavirus spike were found in about 61% of donors. Because the crossreactivity analysis focused on spike protein, crossreactivity against other viral proteins was not assessed. The study was limited by small numbers of patients and tested TCRs. Pre-pandemic and post-infection samples were not both contributed by any donor, so tracing of the source of pre-existing responses was limited.

CD4+ T cells from unexposed donors were collected before the COVID-19 pandemic (2011-2018). The EasySep CD4+ T cell isolation kit was used to isolate CD4+ T cells once the cultures had run for 9 to 11 days. As cell number allowed, CD4+ T cells from unexposed donors were tested for reactivity to SARS-CoV-2 S and N and to four common cold coronavirus spike pools. Each well held some 1.9 million PBMCs cultured in IMDM containing roughly 5% human AB serum and around 10 IU/ml IL-2. Half of the culture medium was replaced with fresh IL-2-containing medium on days 3 and 7. Each peptide culture condition was generally run in triplicate replicate wells. Leukapheresis product for the unexposed donors was purchased commercially. PBMCs were isolated from leukapheresis product or whole blood by Ficoll-Paque PLUS gradient centrifugation. The PBMCs went either fresh into the expansion assay or into cryopreservation at -140 degrees C. The QIAamp Micro DNA Kit was used to extract genomic DNA from the CD4+ T cells.

The sample was CD4+ T cells from PBMCs, cultured in vitro. This clonotype was obtained from a human donor in good health. The sequence joins TRBV5-4 to TRBJ2-5; the D segment cannot be called with confidence. CDR3 loop: CASKLDVQETQYF. Here is the DNA: TGTGCCAGCAAGTTGGATGTGCAAGAGACCCAGTACTTC.